This T cell receptor (beta chain) is from a study of T cell responses to AZD1222 COVID-19 vaccine. Sequencing was performed with immunoSEQ multiplex PCR; in TCRdb, only in-frame clones are kept and a portion is missing. The table lists 54,000 or so clones, 80% of them singletons, with 5% in the top ten. Whole-study results and caveats: Repertoires were collected only later (after the peak T cell response had occurred). Clonal diversity was possibly underestimated, and the donors were mostly white British, with more females.

Per germline, CDR1 SGHRS and CDR2 YFSETQ. The CDR3 extends over 16 amino acids. Trimming took 5 bases from V and 9 from J; bases not matched to a gene: 14. Regarding this clone: The antigen remains undetermined.

The sequence came from an adult who received the AZD1222 COVID-19 vaccine. Sequencing was performed on peripheral blood, taken 28 days after the second AZD1222 dose. The rearrangement links TRBV5-1 to TRBJ2-3; 11 bases align to TRBD2. The CDR3 spells CASRTGTSGTQGTQYF. The CDR3 coding sequence is TGCGCCAGCAGAACCGGGACTAGCGGTACACAGGGGACGCAGTATTTT.